This T cell receptor beta chain originates from a study of CD8 T cells in ankylosing spondylitis. The length of the CDR3 is 13 residues. Germline V CDR1 and CDR2: MNHEY, SMNVEV (reference sequence). V was trimmed by 4 bases and J by 3 bases, leaving 10 bases between them. Quantitative 5'-RACE with molecular barcodes produced the TCR beta libraries. TCRdb re-called the 5' RACE reads with MiXCR, one entry per CDR3 protein. This sample has a few hundred thousand distinct CDR3 sequences, with around 17% found just once. Study outcomes and limitations: Characteristic of ankylosing spondylitis blood, it appeared, was a TCR beta motif comprising fewer than 10 highly homologous variants. Disease-linked clones displayed a CD8+ phenotype and appeared relatively rarely in peripheral blood. In reactive arthritis synovial fluid and blood, some motif variants had been reported before. Matched ankylosing spondylitis synovial fluid reportedly contained a significantly enriched population of disease-linked clones.

Of note for this clonotype: The target antigen is unknown.

This clonotype was obtained from a male donor with ankylosing spondylitis. V usage is TRBV27 and J usage is TRBJ2-7; possibly TRBD1 or TRBD2 for D (6 bases each). What was sequenced was blood, either unsorted or a sorted T cell fraction (not recorded which). The CDR3 coding sequence is TGTGCCAGCAGTTGGGGGGCCTACTACGAGCAGTACTTC. The encoded protein is CASSWGAYYEQYF.